One sample yielded the 2 T cell receptor beta chains listed below, sequenced in a study of beta chain features in type 1 diabetes. Overall study results and limits: All four CD4+ subsets from Type 1 diabetes patients carried moderately but significantly shorter TCRB CDR3s.

The sequenced template was cDNA made from the entire isolated RNA. TCRdb's copy holds only in-frame clones and misses some; the assay was immunoSEQ multiplex PCR. The top ten hold around 0.016% of the sample, which has under 350,000 clones, 14% seen once. Antigens for these TCRs are unknown. The sequenced material came from naive CD4+ T cells from blood. Source of these receptors: a man under 40 with type 1 diabetes.

The chain carries TRBV4-1 and TRBJ2-1; TRBD2 matches 10 bases. CDR3 length: 15 amino acids. The germline CDR1 and CDR2 sequences are MGHRA and YSYEKL. V lost 2 bases to trimming and J lost 6 bases; unmatched junction nucleotides: 4. The CDR3 sequence: CASSQRLAGVNEQFF. CDR3 DNA sequence: TGCGCCAGCAGCCAACGGCTAGCGGGGGTCAATGAGCAGTTCTTC.

This clone was seen a few times. Other DNA sequences in this specimen translate into the identical CDR3. This chain links TRBV5-1 with TRBJ1-1; D gene ambiguous. Germline lookup yields CDR1 SGHRS and CDR2 YFSETQ. This CDR3 is 13 amino acids long. The V and J ends lost 0 bases and 1 base respectively, with 4 bases between them. CDR3 sequence: CASSLGENTEAFF. The DNA for the CDR3 is TGCGCCAGCAGCTTGGGAGAGAACACTGAAGCTTTCTTT.